Reported below is one TCR beta chain. Its specificity is not known. CDR1 is SGHRS and CDR2 is YFSETQ in the germline V gene. This CDR3 has 15 residues. V lost 0 bases and J lost 7; bases outside the gene matches: 6. Constant-segment-primed 5'RACE gave TCR alpha and TCR beta cDNA libraries with sample barcodes and UMIs. TCRdb reprocessed the 5' RACE reads with MiXCR, giving one entry per CDR3 protein. The table lists 400,000 to 550,000 distinct CDR3 sequences, approximately 23% of them singletons. The sample belongs to a study of T-cell memory formation after mild COVID-19. Across the study: TCR clusters were mostly donor specific.

Study results and limitations: Contracting CD4+ clones lay largely in CM and EM, with CD8+ ones residing in EMRA. Clones that shrank (day 15 to 85) were balanced CD4/CD8, whereas later expanders leaned CD4+.

Sequencing was done on a sample of PBMCs or a T cell subset sorted from them (not recorded which). The source of this sequence is an adult woman who had mild COVID-19 (a few samples of this study predate the infection). Cell type and time point are not known. V usage is TRBV5-1 and J usage is TRBJ1-4; 7 bases align to TRBD1. CDR3 in amino acids: CASSLDQGGFEKLFF. The DNA for the CDR3 is TGCGCCAGCAGCTTGGATCAGGGGGGGTTTGAAAAACTGTTTTTT.